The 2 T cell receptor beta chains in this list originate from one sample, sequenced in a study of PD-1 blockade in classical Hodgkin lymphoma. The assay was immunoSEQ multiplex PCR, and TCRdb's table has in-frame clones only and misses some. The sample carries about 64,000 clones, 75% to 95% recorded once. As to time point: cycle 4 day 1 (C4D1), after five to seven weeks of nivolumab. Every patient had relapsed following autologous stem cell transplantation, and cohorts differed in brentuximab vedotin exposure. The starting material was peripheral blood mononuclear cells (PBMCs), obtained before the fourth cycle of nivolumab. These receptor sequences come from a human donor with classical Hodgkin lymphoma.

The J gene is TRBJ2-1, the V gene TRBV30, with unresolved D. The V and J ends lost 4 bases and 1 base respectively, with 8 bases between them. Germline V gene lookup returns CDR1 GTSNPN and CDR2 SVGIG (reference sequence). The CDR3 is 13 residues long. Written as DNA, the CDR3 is TGTGCCTGGAACAGTAGGTCCTACAATGAGCAGTTCTTC. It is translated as CAWNSRSYNEQFF.

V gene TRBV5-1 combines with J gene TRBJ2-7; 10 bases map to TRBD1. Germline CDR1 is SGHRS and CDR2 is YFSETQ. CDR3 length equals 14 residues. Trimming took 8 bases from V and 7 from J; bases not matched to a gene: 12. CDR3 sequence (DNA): TGCGCCAGTCGATCGACAGGGGGCGGGCAAGAGCAGTACTTC. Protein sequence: CASRSTGGGQEQYF.